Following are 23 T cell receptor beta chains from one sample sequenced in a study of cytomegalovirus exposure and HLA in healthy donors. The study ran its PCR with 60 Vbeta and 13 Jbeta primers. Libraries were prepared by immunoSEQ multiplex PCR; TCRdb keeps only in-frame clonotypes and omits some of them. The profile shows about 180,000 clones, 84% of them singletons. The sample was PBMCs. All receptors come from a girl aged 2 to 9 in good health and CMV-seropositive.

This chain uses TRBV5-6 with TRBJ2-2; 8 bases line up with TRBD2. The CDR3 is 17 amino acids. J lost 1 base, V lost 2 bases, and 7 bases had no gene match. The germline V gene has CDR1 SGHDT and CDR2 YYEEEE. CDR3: CASSFQYSGKNTGELFF. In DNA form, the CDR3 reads TGTGCCAGCAGCTTCCAATATAGCGGGAAGAACACCGGGGAGCTGTTTTTT.

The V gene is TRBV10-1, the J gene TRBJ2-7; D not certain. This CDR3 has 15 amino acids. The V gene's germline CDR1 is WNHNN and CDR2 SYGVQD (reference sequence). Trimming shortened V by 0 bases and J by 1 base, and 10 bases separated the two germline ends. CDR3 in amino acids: CASSESRYLSYEQYF. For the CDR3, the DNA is TGCGCCAGCAGTGAGTCGAGGTATTTATCCTACGAGCAGTACTTC.

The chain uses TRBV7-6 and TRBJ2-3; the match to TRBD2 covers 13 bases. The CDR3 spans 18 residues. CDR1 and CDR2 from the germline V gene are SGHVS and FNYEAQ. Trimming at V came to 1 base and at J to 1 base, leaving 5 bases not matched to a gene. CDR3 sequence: CASSLVGLAGMGTDTQYF. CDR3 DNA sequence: TGTGCCAGCAGCTTAGTGGGACTAGCGGGGATGGGCACAGATACGCAGTATTTT. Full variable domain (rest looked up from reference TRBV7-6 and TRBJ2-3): GAGVSQSPRYKVTKRGQDVALRCDPISGHVSLYWYRQALGQGPEFLTYFNYEAQQDKSGLPNDRFSAERPEGSISTLTIQRTEQRDSAMYRCASSLVGLAGMGTDTQYFGPGTRLTVL.

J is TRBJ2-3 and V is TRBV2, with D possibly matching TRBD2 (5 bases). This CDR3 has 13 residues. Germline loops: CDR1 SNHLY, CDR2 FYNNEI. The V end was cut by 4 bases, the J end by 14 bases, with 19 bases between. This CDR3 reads CASSAFSSRRVYF. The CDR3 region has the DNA TGTGCCAGCAGTGCCTTTTCTAGCAGACGGGTGTATTTT.

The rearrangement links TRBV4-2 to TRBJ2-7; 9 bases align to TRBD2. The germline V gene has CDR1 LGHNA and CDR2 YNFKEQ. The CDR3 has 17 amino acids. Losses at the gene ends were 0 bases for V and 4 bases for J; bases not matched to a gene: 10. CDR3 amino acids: CASSQDVETSGGYEQYF. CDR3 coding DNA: TGTGCCAGCAGCCAAGATGTAGAGACTAGCGGAGGTTACGAGCAGTACTTC.

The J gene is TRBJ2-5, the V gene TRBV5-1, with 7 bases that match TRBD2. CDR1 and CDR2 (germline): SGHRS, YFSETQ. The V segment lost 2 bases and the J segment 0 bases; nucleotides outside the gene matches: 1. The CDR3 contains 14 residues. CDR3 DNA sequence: TGCGCCAGCAGCTTCAGCGGGAACCAAGAGACCCAGTACTTC. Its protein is CASSFSGNQETQYF. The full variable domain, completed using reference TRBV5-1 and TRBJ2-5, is KAGVTQTPRYLIKTRGQQVTLSCSPISGHRSVSWYQQTPGQGLQFLFEYFSETQRNKGNFPGRFSGRQFSNSRSEMNVSTLELGDSALYLCASSFSGNQETQYFGPGTRLLVL.

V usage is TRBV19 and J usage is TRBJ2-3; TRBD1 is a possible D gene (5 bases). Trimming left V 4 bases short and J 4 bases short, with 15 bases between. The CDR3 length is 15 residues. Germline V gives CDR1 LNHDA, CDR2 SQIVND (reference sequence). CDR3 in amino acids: CASSSTQGRPDTQYF. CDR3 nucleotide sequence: TGTGCCAGTAGTAGTACCCAGGGTCGGCCAGATACGCAGTATTTT.

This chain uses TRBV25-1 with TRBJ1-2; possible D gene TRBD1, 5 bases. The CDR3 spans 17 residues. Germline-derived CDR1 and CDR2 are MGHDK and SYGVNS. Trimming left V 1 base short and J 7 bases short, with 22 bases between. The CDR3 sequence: CASSEFDGGAVRVGYTF. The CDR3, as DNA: TGTGCCAGCAGTGAATTCGACGGTGGGGCGGTCAGGGTTGGCTACACCTTC.

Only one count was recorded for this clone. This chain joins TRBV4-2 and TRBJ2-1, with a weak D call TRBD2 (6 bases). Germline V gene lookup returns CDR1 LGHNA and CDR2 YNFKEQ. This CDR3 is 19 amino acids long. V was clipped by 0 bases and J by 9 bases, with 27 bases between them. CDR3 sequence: CASSQDIRRGERTNTEQFF. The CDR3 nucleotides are TGTGCCAGCAGCCAAGATATAAGGAGGGGAGAACGGACTAATACTGAGCAGTTCTTC.

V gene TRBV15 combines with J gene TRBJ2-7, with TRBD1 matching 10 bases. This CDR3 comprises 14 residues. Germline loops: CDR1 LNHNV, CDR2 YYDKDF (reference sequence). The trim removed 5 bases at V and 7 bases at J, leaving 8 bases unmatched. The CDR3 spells CATSPGTGVGEQYF. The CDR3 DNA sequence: TGTGCCACCAGCCCCGGGACAGGGGTTGGAGAGCAGTACTTC.

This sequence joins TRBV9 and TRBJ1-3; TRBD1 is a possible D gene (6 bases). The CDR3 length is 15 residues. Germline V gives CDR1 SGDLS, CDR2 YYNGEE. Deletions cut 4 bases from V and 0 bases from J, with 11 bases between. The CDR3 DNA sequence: TGTGCCAGCAGCCAGGGACAAACCTCTGGAAACACCATATATTTT. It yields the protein CASSQGQTSGNTIYF. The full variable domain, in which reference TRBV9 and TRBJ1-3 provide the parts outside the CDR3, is DSGVTQTPKHLITATGQRVTLRCSPRSGDLSVYWYQQSLDQGLQFLIQYYNGEERAKGNILERFSAQQFPDLHSELNLSSLELGDSALYFCASSQGQTSGNTIYFGEGSWLTVV.

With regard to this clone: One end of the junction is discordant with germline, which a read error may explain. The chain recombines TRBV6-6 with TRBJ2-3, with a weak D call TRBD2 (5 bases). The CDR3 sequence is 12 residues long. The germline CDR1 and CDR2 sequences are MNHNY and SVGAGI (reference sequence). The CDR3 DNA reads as TGTGCCAGCAGTTACTCGTCGTCTAACCGGGGTTTT. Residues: CASSYSSSNRGF.

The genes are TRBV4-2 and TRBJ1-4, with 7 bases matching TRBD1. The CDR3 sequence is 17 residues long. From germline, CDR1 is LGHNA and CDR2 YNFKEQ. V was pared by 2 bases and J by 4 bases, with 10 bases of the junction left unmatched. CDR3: CASSQIRDRTFNEKLFF. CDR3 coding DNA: TGTGCCAGCAGCCAAATACGGGACAGAACGTTTAATGAAAAACTGTTTTTT.

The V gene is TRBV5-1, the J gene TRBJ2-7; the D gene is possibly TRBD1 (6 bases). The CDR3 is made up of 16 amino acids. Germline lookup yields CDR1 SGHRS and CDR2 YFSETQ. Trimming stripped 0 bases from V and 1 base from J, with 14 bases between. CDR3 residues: CASSLVWTAESYEQYF. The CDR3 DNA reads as TGCGCCAGCAGCTTGGTTTGGACAGCCGAATCCTACGAGCAGTACTTC.

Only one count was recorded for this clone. CDR3 loop: CASSKLLAGDFRNTGELFF. CDR3 sequence (DNA): TGTGCCAGTAGTAAACTCTTAGCGGGAGATTTTAGGAACACCGGGGAGCTGTTTTTT. The V and J genes are TRBV19 and TRBJ2-2; TRBD2 aligns across 9 bases. The V segment lost 4 bases and the J segment 1 base; nucleotides outside the gene matches: 13. Germline loops: CDR1 LNHDA, CDR2 SQIVND (reference sequence). CDR3 size: 19 residues.

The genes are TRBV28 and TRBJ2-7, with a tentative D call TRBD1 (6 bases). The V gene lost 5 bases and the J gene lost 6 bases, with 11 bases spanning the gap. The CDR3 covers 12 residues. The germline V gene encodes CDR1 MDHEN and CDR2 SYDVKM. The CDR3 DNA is TGTGCCAGCAGTACGACAGGTGTCGAGCAGTACTTC. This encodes CASSTTGVEQYF.

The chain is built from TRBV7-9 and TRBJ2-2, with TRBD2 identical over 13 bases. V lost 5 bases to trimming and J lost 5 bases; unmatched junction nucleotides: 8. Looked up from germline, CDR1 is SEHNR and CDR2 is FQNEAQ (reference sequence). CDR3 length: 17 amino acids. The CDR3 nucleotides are TGTGCCAGCAGCCGCACTAGCGGGAGGGCCGGGACCGGGGAGCTGTTTTTT. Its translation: CASSRTSGRAGTGELFF.

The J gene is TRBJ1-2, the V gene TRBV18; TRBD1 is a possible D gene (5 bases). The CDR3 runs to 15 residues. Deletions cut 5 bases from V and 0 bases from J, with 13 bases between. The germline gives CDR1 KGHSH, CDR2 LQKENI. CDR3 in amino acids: CASSASTATNYGYTF. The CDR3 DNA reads TGTGCCAGCTCAGCCTCGACAGCTACTAACTATGGCTACACCTTC.

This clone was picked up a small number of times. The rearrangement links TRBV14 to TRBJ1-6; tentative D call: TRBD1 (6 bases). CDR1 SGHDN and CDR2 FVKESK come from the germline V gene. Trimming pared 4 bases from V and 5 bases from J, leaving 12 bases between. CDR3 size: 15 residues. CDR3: CASSRAQGNNSPLHF. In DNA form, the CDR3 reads TGTGCCAGCAGCCGAGCACAGGGAAATAATTCACCCCTCCACTTT.

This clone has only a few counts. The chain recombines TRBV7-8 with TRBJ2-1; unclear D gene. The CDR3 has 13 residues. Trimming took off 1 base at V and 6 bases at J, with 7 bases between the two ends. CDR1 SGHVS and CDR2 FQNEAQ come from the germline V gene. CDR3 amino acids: CASSLEVANEQFF. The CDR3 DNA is TGTGCCAGCAGCTTAGAGGTAGCCAATGAGCAGTTCTTC.

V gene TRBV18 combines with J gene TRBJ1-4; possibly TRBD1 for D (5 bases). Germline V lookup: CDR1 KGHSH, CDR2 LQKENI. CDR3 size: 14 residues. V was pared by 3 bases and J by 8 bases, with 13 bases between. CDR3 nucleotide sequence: TGTGCCAGCTCACCCGGGAGGGGCCGGGAAAAACTGTTTTTT. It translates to CASSPGRGREKLFF. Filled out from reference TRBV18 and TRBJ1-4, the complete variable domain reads NAGVMQNPRHLVRRRGQEARLRCSPMKGHSHVYWYRQLPEEGLKFMVYLQKENIIDESGMPKERFSAEFPKEGPSILRIQQVVRGDSAAYFCASSPGRGREKLFFGSGTQLSVL.

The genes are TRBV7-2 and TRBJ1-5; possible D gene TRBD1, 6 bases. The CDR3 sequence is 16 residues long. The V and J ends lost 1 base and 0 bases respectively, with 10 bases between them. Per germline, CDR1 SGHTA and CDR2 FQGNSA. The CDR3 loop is CASSLGAGASNQPQHF. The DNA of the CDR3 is TGTGCCAGCAGCTTAGGGGCAGGGGCTAGCAATCAGCCCCAGCATTTT.

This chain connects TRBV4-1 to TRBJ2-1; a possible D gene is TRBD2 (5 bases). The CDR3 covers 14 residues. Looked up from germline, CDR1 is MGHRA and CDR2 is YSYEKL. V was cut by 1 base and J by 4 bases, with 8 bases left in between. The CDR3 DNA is TGCGCCAGCAGCCAAGGTGAGGGATACAATGAGCAGTTCTTC. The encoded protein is CASSQGEGYNEQFF.